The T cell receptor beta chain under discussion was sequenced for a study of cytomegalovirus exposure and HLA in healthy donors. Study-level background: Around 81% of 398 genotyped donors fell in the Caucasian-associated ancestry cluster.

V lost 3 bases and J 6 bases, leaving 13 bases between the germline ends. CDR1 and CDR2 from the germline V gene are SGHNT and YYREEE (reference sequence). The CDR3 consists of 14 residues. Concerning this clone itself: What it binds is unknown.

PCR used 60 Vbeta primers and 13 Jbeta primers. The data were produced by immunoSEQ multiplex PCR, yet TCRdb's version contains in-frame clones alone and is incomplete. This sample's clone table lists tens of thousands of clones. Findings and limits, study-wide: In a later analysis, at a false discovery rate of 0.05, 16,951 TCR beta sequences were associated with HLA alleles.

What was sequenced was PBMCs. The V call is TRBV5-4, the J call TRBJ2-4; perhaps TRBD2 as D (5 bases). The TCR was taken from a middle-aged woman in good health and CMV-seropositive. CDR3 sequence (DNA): TGTGCCAGCAGCTCTAGCCTAGGAGTAAACATTCAGTACTTC. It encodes CASSSSLGVNIQYF.